A single sample is the source of the 21 T cell receptor beta chains below, sequenced in a study of blood T cell repertoires in COVID-19. Generated by immunoSEQ multiplex PCR, the TCRdb table keeps only in-frame clones and is missing some. The sample yields 140,000 to 150,000 clones, 65% to 85% seen once. Material for sequencing was PBMCs or T cells enriched from blood (not recorded which). These receptors originate from a woman aged 45 to 65 who had been exposed to COVID-19.

The V call is TRBV19, the J call TRBJ1-2; tentative D call: TRBD1 (6 bases). Germline loops: CDR1 LNHDA, CDR2 SQIVND (reference sequence). This CDR3 comprises 14 residues. The V end was cut by 2 bases, the J end by 1 base, with 8 bases between. The CDR3 region has the DNA TGTGCCAGTAGTATAAAGGGGGTTAACTATGGCTACACCTTC. Translating it yields CASSIKGVNYGYTF.

The chain has TRBV15 and TRBJ2-7; possible D gene TRBD2, 5 bases. This CDR3 has 16 residues. V lost 0 bases and J 2 bases, leaving 14 bases between the germline ends. Germline V gene sequence: CDR1 LNHNV, CDR2 YYDKDF (reference sequence). CDR3 bases: TGTGCCACCAGCAGAGATGCTGGGAGAAGGGCCTACGAGCAGTACTTC. Amino acid sequence: CATSRDAGRRAYEQYF. Using reference TRBV15 and TRBJ2-7 for the parts outside the CDR3, the full variable domain is DAMVIQNPRYQVTQFGKPVTLSCSQTLNHNVMYWYQQKSSQAPKLLFHYYDKDFNNEADTPDNFQSRRPNTSFCFLDIRSPGLGDTAMYLCATSRDAGRRAYEQYFGPGTRLTVT.

The rearrangement joins TRBV5-1 to TRBJ1-5; the D is unclear. V dropped 0 bases and J dropped 4 bases, with 8 bases sitting between them. The CDR3 contains 14 residues. The germline gives CDR1 SGHRS, CDR2 YFSETQ. CDR3 nucleotide sequence: TGCGCCAGCAGCTTGGGGTCAGGAAATCAGCCCCAGCATTTT. This sequence encodes CASSLGSGNQPQHF.

The J gene is TRBJ2-3, the V gene TRBV9; D unclear. Germline values: CDR1 SGDLS, CDR2 YYNGEE. The CDR3 is 14 residues long. The V end lost 0 bases, the J end lost 6 bases, and 11 bases lay between the germline ends. In DNA, the CDR3 is TGTGCCAGCAGCGTAGAACCCTTTCGGGATACGCAGTATTTT. Protein: CASSVEPFRDTQYF. The full variable domain, in which reference TRBV9 and TRBJ2-3 provide the parts outside the CDR3, is DSGVTQTPKHLITATGQRVTLRCSPRSGDLSVYWYQQSLDQGLQFLIQYYNGEERAKGNILERFSAQQFPDLHSELNLSSLELGDSALYFCASSVEPFRDTQYFGPGTRLTVL.

The chain couples TRBV9 to TRBJ1-1; 8 nucleotides line up with TRBD1. The CDR3 loop spans 14 amino acids. Germline V lookup: CDR1 SGDLS, CDR2 YYNGEE. Losses at the gene ends were 5 bases for V and 5 bases for J; bases not matched to a gene: 8. This chain's CDR3 is CASRAGGRGTEAFF. The CDR3 DNA reads TGTGCCAGCAGGGCAGGGGGCCGGGGGACTGAAGCTTTCTTT.

The V call is TRBV5-1, the J call TRBJ2-5; a possible D gene is TRBD2 (6 bases). The CDR3 covers 13 residues. Trimming removed 3 bases from V and 3 bases from J, with 9 bases in between. Germline V gene sequence: CDR1 SGHRS, CDR2 YFSETQ. The CDR3 sequence: CASSSVAEETQYF. In DNA form, the CDR3 reads TGCGCCAGCAGCTCCGTAGCGGAAGAGACCCAGTACTTC.

CDR3 sequence (DNA): TGTGCCAGCAGTTACAGGGGGAGGAACACTGAAGCTTTCTTT. This encodes CASSYRGRNTEAFF. V and J are TRBV6-5 and TRBJ1-1, with D tentatively TRBD1 (6 bases). The germline CDR1 and CDR2 sequences are MNHEY and SVGAGI. V lost 2 bases and J lost 1, with 8 bases in between. The CDR3 is 14 residues long.

Only a few counts were recorded for this clone. V gene TRBV7-9 combines with J gene TRBJ2-2; D gene uncertain. The CDR3 spans 14 residues. Between the trimmed V and J ends, which lost 1 base and 1 base, there was a span of 4 bases. The germline V gene encodes CDR1 SEHNR and CDR2 FQNEAQ (reference sequence). The CDR3 is CASSLGQNTGELFF. CDR3 bases: TGTGCCAGCAGCTTAGGTCAGAACACCGGGGAGCTGTTTTTT.

This chain joins TRBV6-5 and TRBJ1-6; TRBD1 agrees at 11 bases. This CDR3 has 16 residues. Per the germline V gene, CDR1 is MNHEY and CDR2 is SVGAGI. With 2 bases clipped from V and 11 bases from J, the junction kept 8 bases outside the gene matches. The CDR3 sequence: CASSYPRDRGRAPLHF. The DNA of the CDR3 is TGTGCCAGCAGTTACCCCCGGGACAGGGGGAGGGCACCCCTCCACTTT.

This clone showed up just a few times. CDR3 loop: CASSVMSSGGPYEQYF. The CDR3 region has the DNA TGTGCCAGCAGTGTAATGTCTAGCGGGGGACCTTACGAGCAGTACTTC. The J gene is TRBJ2-7, the V gene TRBV2; TRBD2 matches 10 bases. The CDR3 extends over 16 amino acids. Germline lookup yields CDR1 SNHLY and CDR2 FYNNEI. The V segment lost 4 bases and the J segment 4 bases; nucleotides outside the gene matches: 10. Drawing the rest from reference TRBV2 and TRBJ2-7, the complete variable domain is EPEVTQTPSHQVTQMGQEVILRCVPISNHLYFYWYRQILGQKVEFLVSFYNNEISEKSEIFDDQFSVERPDGSNFTLKIRSTKLEDSAMYFCASSVMSSGGPYEQYFGPGTRLTVT.

This rearrangement joins TRBV10-2 to TRBJ1-1, with 11 bases identical to TRBD1. The CDR3 totals 14 residues. The germline gives CDR1 WSHSY, CDR2 SAAADI. V was pared by 4 bases and J by 11 bases, with 9 bases of the junction left unmatched. DNA of the CDR3: TGCGCCAGCAGTGTTGGACAGGGGGCTTGGGGGGCTTTCTTT. Its translation: CASSVGQGAWGAFF.

The J gene is TRBJ2-6, the V gene TRBV4-1, with 11 bases fitting TRBD2. There are 17 residues in the CDR3. V dropped 4 bases and J dropped 4; count of bases not matched to a gene: 6. Per germline, CDR1 MGHRA and CDR2 YSYEKL. CDR3 protein: CASSPGLAEGGANVLTF. The CDR3 nucleotides read TGCGCCAGCAGCCCGGGACTAGCGGAGGGCGGGGCCAACGTCCTGACTTTC.

V usage is TRBV6-5 and J usage is TRBJ2-7; possible D gene TRBD2, 5 bases. CDR3 length equals 15 residues. Germline-derived CDR1 and CDR2 are MNHEY and SVGAGI. V was shortened by 6 bases and J by 0 bases, with 15 bases between the two germline ends. The CDR3 nucleotides are TGTGCCAGCAGCCGTTTTACTAGGAGCTCCTACGAGCAGTACTTC. Encoded protein: CASSRFTRSSYEQYF.

This clone showed up just once. The gene calls are TRBV27 and TRBJ2-7, with D possibly being TRBD1 (5 bases). Germline V gives CDR1 MNHEY, CDR2 SMNVEV (reference sequence). V dropped 6 bases and J dropped 0 bases, with 6 bases sitting between them. The CDR3 has 12 residues. CDR3 sequence: CASRGVSYEQYF. In DNA form, the CDR3 reads TGTGCCAGCAGAGGGGTCTCCTACGAGCAGTACTTC.

J is TRBJ1-2 and V is TRBV7-9; no firm D call. The V end lost 5 bases, the J end lost 5 bases, and 9 bases lay between the germline ends. The V gene's germline CDR1 is SEHNR and CDR2 FQNEAQ (reference sequence). This CDR3 region has 12 residues. The CDR3 loop is CASSPTPYGYTF. CDR3 bases: TGTGCCAGCAGCCCTACCCCGTATGGCTACACCTTC.

The rearrangement joins TRBV7-6 to TRBJ2-3, with D possibly being TRBD1 (5 bases). Germline assignment: CDR1 SGHVS and CDR2 FNYEAQ. V was clipped by 0 bases and J by 4 bases, with 8 bases between them. The CDR3 runs to 14 residues. The CDR3 is CASSLAARADTQYF. For the CDR3, the DNA is TGTGCCAGCAGCTTAGCAGCCAGGGCAGATACGCAGTATTTT. The entire variable domain, with the rest obtained from reference TRBV7-6 and TRBJ2-3, is as follows: GAGVSQSPRYKVTKRGQDVALRCDPISGHVSLYWYRQALGQGPEFLTYFNYEAQQDKSGLPNDRFSAERPEGSISTLTIQRTEQRDSAMYRCASSLAARADTQYFGPGTRLTVL.

The gene calls are TRBV29-1 and TRBJ2-7; TRBD2 might be the D (6 bases). Germline loops: CDR1 SQVTM, CDR2 ANQGSEA. This CDR3 has 11 amino acids. V lost 6 bases and J 6 bases, leaving 12 bases between the germline ends. The DNA of the CDR3 is TGCAGCGTCAGGGAGGTTGGCGAGCAGTACTTC. Translating gives CSVREVGEQYF.

CDR3 nucleotides: TGTGCCAGTCGAAGACAGGCCCTCTCCTACAATGAGCAGTTCTTC. Encoded protein: CASRRQALSYNEQFF. The chain recombines TRBV19 with TRBJ2-1; D is perhaps TRBD1 (6 bases). CDR3 length equals 15 residues. V was shortened by 8 bases and J by 0 bases, with 14 bases between the two germline ends. Germline V lookup: CDR1 LNHDA, CDR2 SQIVND (reference sequence).

This sequence joins TRBV7-2 and TRBJ1-1; TRBD1 matches at 7 bases. J gave up 1 base and V 6 bases, and 5 bases lay outside the gene matches. In germline, CDR1 is SGHTA, CDR2 FQGNSA. The CDR3 covers 14 residues. The CDR3 here is CASRPGQTNTEAFF. The CDR3 DNA follows: TGTGCCAGCAGGCCGGGACAGACGAACACTGAAGCTTTCTTT.

The genes are TRBV29-1 and TRBJ2-7; TRBD1 matches 9 bases. V shed 6 bases and J 4 bases; nucleotides not matched to a gene: 19. The CDR3 runs to 17 residues. In germline, CDR1 is SQVTM, CDR2 ANQGSEA. CDR3 amino acids: CSVGDLGQGTPSYEQYF. The CDR3 DNA is TGCAGCGTGGGGGACCTGGGACAGGGTACCCCCTCTTACGAGCAGTACTTC.

The chain couples TRBV5-4 to TRBJ2-3; D may be TRBD2 (6 bases). The germline CDR1 and CDR2 sequences are SGHNT and YYREEE (reference sequence). Trimming left V 2 bases short and J 0 bases short, with 7 bases between. The CDR3 has 14 amino acids. CDR3 sequence: CASSLGGSTDTQYF. The CDR3 DNA sequence: TGTGCCAGCAGCTTAGGAGGGAGCACAGATACGCAGTATTTT.